This T cell receptor beta chain was sequenced during a study of sequential checkpoint blockade in melanoma. Study context: About 90 pretreatment tumor DNA samples were TCRβ immunosequenced. About two dozen patients had tumor biopsies before treatment and at week 13.

This CDR3 has 17 amino acids. Germline V CDR1 and CDR2: SGHNT, YENEEA. The V end was cut by 5 bases, the J end by 7 bases, with 27 bases between. Treatment of the sample: randomized to nivolumab then ipilimumab (arm A) or the reverse (arm B). DNA-damaging chemotherapy had not been given to any patient beforehand. Points from the study as a whole: Response in arm A was associated with pretreatment TIL clonality.

This table comes from immunoSEQ multiplex PCR, and its TCRdb copy is limited to in-frame clones, with some not included. The table lists a few thousand clones, less than 25% of them singletons, with nearly 25% in the top ten. This clone is classed as medium-sized. Its antigen is as yet unknown. The specimen was tumor tissue (inferred from file names), collected from a patient given nivolumab and ipilimumab in sequence. The chain carries TRBV11-3 and TRBJ2-7; no clear D. The TCR sequence derives from a human donor with melanoma. DNA of the CDR3: TGTGCCAGCAGCCCCCAGCTAGATGGGCTTCCGATGTTAGAGCAGTACGTC. The encoded protein is CASSPQLDGLPMLEQYV.